These T cell receptor beta chains were read from a single sample in a study of cytomegalovirus exposure and HLA in healthy donors. Measured with immunoSEQ multiplex PCR; TCRdb has only the in-frame clones, and not every one. The profile covers some 140,000 clones, with around two thirds appearing a single time and less than 2.5% taken by the ten largest. Sequenced sample: PBMCs. These receptors all come from a woman aged 40-49 years in good health and CMV-seronegative. Both conserved end residues are part of each CDR3. The order of the fields is J gene, V gene, D gene, clone size, CDR3 protein, CDR3 DNA. The D gene is left open where the match is weak. Some rows mark clone size as missing; the rest say once, few, many or name a class of expanded clone.

TRBJ2-3	TRBV5-1	NA	few	CASSLGQSTDTQYF	TGCGCCAGCAGCTTGGGGCAGAGCACAGATACGCAGTATTTT
TRBJ1-1	TRBV6-6	NA	few	CASSYSTPGTEAFF	TGTGCCAGCAGTTACTCGACCCCGGGGACTGAAGCTTTCTTT
TRBJ2-1	TRBV18	NA	NA	CASSPPSGYNEQFF	TGTGCCAGCTCACCACCTTCGGGCTACAATGAGCAGTTCTTC
TRBJ1-4	TRBV9	TRBD1	NA	CASSASRAGGEKLFF	TGTGCCAGCAGCGCCTCACGGGCAGGGGGTGAAAAACTGTTTTTT
TRBJ1-1	TRBV7-9	NA	few	CASSFVMSTEAFF	TGTGCCAGCAGCTTTGTTATGAGCACTGAAGCTTTCTTT
TRBJ1-1	TRBV6-5	NA	NA	CASSLTGLNTEAFF	TGTGCCAGCAGTCTAACAGGGTTGAACACTGAAGCTTTCTTT
TRBJ1-5	TRBV30	NA	NA	CAWRTEGNQPQHF	TGTGCCTGGAGAACGGAGGGCAATCAGCCCCAGCATTTT
TRBJ2-3	TRBV6-1	TRBD2	NA	CASSEILAESTDTQYF	TGTGCCAGCAGTGAAATTCTAGCGGAGAGCACAGATACGCAGTATTTT
TRBJ2-3	TRBV7-3	TRBD2	NA	CASSLLAGQSDTQYF	TGTGCCAGCAGTTTACTAGCGGGGCAATCTGATACGCAGTATTTT
TRBJ1-6	TRBV10-3	NA	NA	CASQGFKRSINSPLHF	TGTGCCTCACAGGGCTTCAAACGCTCAATCAATTCACCCCTCCACTTT
TRBJ1-5	TRBV5-5	NA	few	CASSFQGRGRNQPQHF	TGTGCCAGCAGCTTCCAGGGAAGGGGCCGCAATCAGCCCCAGCATTTT
TRBJ1-3	TRBV5-5	TRBD1	NA	CASSLEGGAGGNTIYF	TGTGCCAGCAGCTTGGAAGGGGGCGCGGGGGGAAACACCATATATTTT
TRBJ1-5	TRBV6-1	NA	few	CASSEPPGYSNQPQHF	TGTGCCAGCAGTGAGCCCCCCGGGTATAGCAATCAGCCCCAGCATTTT
TRBJ2-3	TRBV30	TRBD2	NA	CAWRDGWSGGASTDTQYF	TGTGCCTGGAGAGATGGTTGGAGCGGGGGAGCAAGCACAGATACGCAGTATTTT
TRBJ1-2	TRBV7-2	NA	few	CASSLGVAGYYGYTF	TGTGCCAGCAGCTTAGGGGTGGCGGGCTACTATGGCTACACCTTC
TRBJ1-5	TRBV6-1	NA	NA	CASSEGAWGNQPQHF	TGTGCCAGCAGTGAGGGGGCCTGGGGCAATCAGCCCCAGCATTTT
TRBJ2-7	TRBV7-9	NA	NA	CASSLGGASSYEQYF	TGTGCCAGCAGCTTAGGCGGGGCGAGCTCCTACGAGCAGTACTTC
TRBJ1-2	TRBV6-1	NA	NA	CASSEEFAGNGYTF	TGTGCCAGCAGTGAAGAATTTGCGGGTAATGGCTACACCTTC
TRBJ2-7	TRBV15	TRBD1	NA	CATSSPGTGTPNEQYF	TGTGCCACCAGCTCCCCCGGGACAGGAACGCCCAACGAGCAGTACTTC
TRBJ2-1	TRBV7-7	TRBD2	NA	CASSSGLAGARDEQFF	TGTGCCAGCAGCTCGGGACTAGCGGGGGCGCGGGATGAGCAGTTCTTC
TRBJ2-7	TRBV7-2	NA	NA	CASSPGSFLYEQYF	TGTGCCAGCAGCCCAGGGTCATTTTTATACGAGCAGTACTTC
TRBJ1-4	TRBV4-2	TRBD1	few	CASSQEQGNEKLFF	TGTGCCAGCAGCCAAGAACAGGGGAATGAAAAACTGTTTTTT
TRBJ2-2	TRBV19	NA	NA	CASTPMYPSRVAGELFF	TGTGCCAGTACCCCTATGTATCCGAGTCGAGTCGCCGGGGAGCTGTTTTTT
TRBJ1-3	TRBV18	NA	few	CASSPLKGTGNTIYF	TGTGCCAGCTCACCACTAAAGGGGACTGGAAACACCATATATTTT
TRBJ2-2	TRBV5-6	TRBD1	NA	CASSPGTGHHTGELFF	TGTGCCAGCAGCCCCGGGACAGGGCATCACACCGGGGAGCTGTTTTTT
TRBJ1-1	TRBV5-1	NA	NA	CASTQWNWANTEAFF	TGCGCCAGCACCCAATGGAATTGGGCGAACACTGAAGCTTTCTTT
TRBJ2-3	TRBV18	TRBD1	NA	CASSLDRAGTDTQYF	TGTGCCAGCTCCCTAGACAGGGCCGGCACAGATACGCAGTATTTT
TRBJ1-2	TRBV4-1	NA	NA	CASSQDRQGIYGYTF	TGCGCCAGCAGCCAAGATCGGCAGGGGATCTATGGCTACACCTTC
TRBJ1-1	TRBV9	TRBD1	NA	CASSSWDRGAFF	TGTGCCAGCAGCAGCTGGGACAGGGGTGCTTTCTTT
TRBJ2-5	TRBV19	TRBD1	NA	CASSKQGFPETQYF	TGTGCCAGTAGTAAACAGGGGTTCCCAGAGACCCAGTACTTC
TRBJ2-1	TRBV11-2	NA	few	CASSLGGSFSYNEQFF	TGTGCCAGCAGCTTAGGCGGGTCATTCTCCTACAATGAGCAGTTCTTC
TRBJ1-2	TRBV6-5	NA	few	CASKGGADLGGYTF	TGTGCCAGCAAAGGGGGGGCGGACCTCGGCGGCTACACCTTC
TRBJ2-7	TRBV7-9	TRBD1	NA	CASSSRDPGQGNEQYF	TGTGCCAGCAGCTCTAGGGATCCGGGACAGGGGAACGAGCAGTACTTC
TRBJ1-1	TRBV5-5	NA	NA	CASSRGMNTEAFF	TGTGCCAGCAGCCGGGGTATGAACACTGAAGCTTTCTTT
TRBJ2-5	TRBV30	TRBD2	NA	CAWSVRGLGIETQYF	TGTGCCTGGAGTGTACGGGGACTAGGGATTGAGACCCAGTACTTC
TRBJ2-3	TRBV7-9	NA	NA	CASSSLSDTQYF	TGTGCCAGCAGCTCACTATCCGATACGCAGTATTTT
TRBJ1-1	TRBV5-4	NA	NA	CASSLSGQRNTEAFF	TGTGCCAGCAGCTTGTCCGGACAGAGGAACACTGAAGCTTTCTTT
TRBJ2-2	TRBV27	NA	NA	CASSFDRDTGELFF	TGTGCCAGCAGTTTTGACCGGGACACCGGGGAGCTGTTTTTT
TRBJ2-3	TRBV6-5	NA	NA	CASSRARFDTQYF	TGTGCCAGCAGTCGCGCCCGATTTGATACGCAGTATTTT
TRBJ2-7	TRBV5-6	NA	NA	CASSLAPDRNYEQYF	TGTGCCAGCAGCTTGGCCCCGGACAGAAACTACGAGCAGTACTTC
TRBJ1-5	TRBV28	NA	NA	CASSEYQPQHF	TGTGCCAGCAGTGAGTATCAGCCCCAGCATTTT
TRBJ1-4	TRBV30	TRBD1	few	CAWSVTGTGSRKLFF	TGTGCCTGGAGTGTCACCGGGACAGGGTCCAGAAAACTGTTTTTT
TRBJ2-5	TRBV2	NA	NA	CAATPGGLSETQYF	TGTGCCGCCACACCCGGGGGGCTGTCAGAGACCCAGTACTTC
TRBJ2-7	TRBV6-5	NA	once	CASSYRGLEQYF	TGTGCCAGCAGTTACAGGGGCCTCGAGCAGTACTTC
TRBJ1-1	TRBV27	TRBD1	NA	CASTDRVATEAFF	TGTGCCAGCACCGACAGGGTGGCCACTGAAGCTTTCTTT